This TCR beta chain was recovered during a study of T-cell reconstitution after alpha-beta-depleted transplantation in children. As it was prepared, the TCRbeta library received unique molecular identifiers. From the PCR reads, TCRdb called clonotypes with MiXCR, one entry per CDR3 protein. The sample contains hundreds of thousands of distinct CDR3 sequences, 8% to 11% of which appear only once. Germline V gene lookup returns CDR1 SGHTA and CDR2 FQGNSA. V lost 3 bases, J lost 6 bases, and 13 bases lay in between. CDR3 size: 14 residues. This TCR was sampled from a human donor who donated a stem cell graft to a child with acute myeloid leukemia. J is TRBJ2-3 and V is TRBV7-2; D may correspond to TRBD1 or TRBD2 (6 bases each). The sequencing used PBMCs from the stem cell graft donor, collected from the stem cell graft. CDR3: CASSFMGGADTQYF. CDR3 nucleotides: TGTGCCAGCAGCTTCATGGGGGGCGCCGATACGCAGTATTTT.